A selection of T cell receptor beta chains follows, all from one sample in a study of blood T cell repertoires in COVID-19. Produced via immunoSEQ multiplex PCR; TCRdb's table is partial and in-frame only. Here the sample spans over 150,000 clones, around 90% being singletons. What was sequenced was PBMCs or T cells enriched from blood (not recorded which). The source of these receptors is a woman under 40 who had recovered from COVID-19. The CDR3 runs from the conserved cysteine through the conserved F or W. A D gene is named only where the DNA matches it firmly. Rows give clone size only sometimes, using once, few, many, or a class for an expanded clone.

d_gene: NA; abundance: NA; j_gene: TRBJ2-7; v_gene: TRBV6-1; CDR3nt: TGTGCCAGCAGTGATATCGGACAGACCGAGCAGTACTTC; CDR3aa: CASSDIGQTEQYF
d_gene: TRBD1; abundance: NA; j_gene: TRBJ1-5; v_gene: TRBV27; CDR3nt: TGTGCCAGCAGCCAAGACAGGGATGGTCAGCCCCAGCATTTT; CDR3aa: CASSQDRDGQPQHF
d_gene: TRBD2; abundance: NA; j_gene: TRBJ2-5; v_gene: TRBV3-1/TRBV3-2; CDR3nt: TGTGCCACCGTGGGGGGGGGACGGGAGACCCAGTACTTC; CDR3aa: CATVGGGRETQYF
d_gene: NA; abundance: NA; j_gene: TRBJ1-1; v_gene: TRBV5-4; CDR3nt: TGTGCCAGCAGCTCTACAGCGAACACTGAAGCTTTCTTT; CDR3aa: CASSSTANTEAFF
d_gene: TRBD2; abundance: once; j_gene: TRBJ2-7; v_gene: TRBV6-2/TRBV6-3; CDR3nt: TGTGCCAGCAGTTACAACTCAAGAAACCCGGGGACTAGCGTTTCCTACGAGCAGTACTTC; CDR3aa: CASSYNSRNPGTSVSYEQYF
d_gene: NA; abundance: once; j_gene: TRBJ2-7; v_gene: TRBV11-3; CDR3nt: TGTGCCAGCAGCTCTGACTACCTCGCCTTCTACGAGCAGTACTTC; CDR3aa: CASSSDYLAFYEQYF
d_gene: NA; abundance: NA; j_gene: TRBJ1-1; v_gene: TRBV5-1; CDR3nt: TGCGCCAGCAGCTTGGAGTGGGGGGTTCCCGAAGCTTTCTTT; CDR3aa: CASSLEWGVPEAFF
d_gene: NA; abundance: NA; j_gene: TRBJ1-5; v_gene: TRBV10-1; CDR3nt: TGCGCCAGCACCTTCGCGAAGACAGGCAAGAGCAATCAGCCCCAGCATTTT; CDR3aa: CASTFAKTGKSNQPQHF
d_gene: TRBD1; abundance: NA; j_gene: TRBJ2-1; v_gene: TRBV7-8; CDR3nt: TGTGCCAGCAGCCTACGATTTGTGGGACAGGGGGGTATCCAGCAGTTCTTC; CDR3aa: CASSLRFVGQGGIQQFF
d_gene: NA; abundance: NA; j_gene: TRBJ1-1; v_gene: TRBV5-1; CDR3nt: TGCGCCAGCAGCTTGGCCCCCGGGACTACTGAAGCTTTCTTT; CDR3aa: CASSLAPGTTEAFF
d_gene: TRBD1; abundance: NA; j_gene: TRBJ1-6; v_gene: TRBV25-1; CDR3nt: TGTGCCAGCCTGGGACAGGGCTCCTATAATTCACCCCTCCACTTT; CDR3aa: CASLGQGSYNSPLHF
d_gene: TRBD2; abundance: NA; j_gene: TRBJ2-1; v_gene: TRBV4-3; CDR3nt: TGCGCCAGCAGCCAAGTGGGGACTAGCAACAATGAGCAGTTCTTC; CDR3aa: CASSQVGTSNNEQFF
d_gene: TRBD1; abundance: NA; j_gene: TRBJ1-5; v_gene: TRBV6-6; CDR3nt: TGTGCCACCAGGGACAGGGAACTCATCAATCAGCCCCAGCATTTT; CDR3aa: CATRDRELINQPQHF
d_gene: NA; abundance: NA; j_gene: TRBJ1-6; v_gene: TRBV5-6; CDR3nt: TGTGCCAGCAGCTTGGGATTGGGGGGGTATAATTCACCCCTCCACTTT; CDR3aa: CASSLGLGGYNSPLHF
d_gene: NA; abundance: NA; j_gene: TRBJ2-7; v_gene: TRBV4-3; CDR3nt: TGCGCCAGCAGCCAAGATCCCACAGGGAACTACGAGCAGTACTTC; CDR3aa: CASSQDPTGNYEQYF
d_gene: TRBD2; abundance: NA; j_gene: TRBJ2-3; v_gene: TRBV5-1; CDR3nt: TGCGCCAGCAAACCCCAAGCGGGGGGGCCAGATACGCAGTATTTT; CDR3aa: CASKPQAGGPDTQYF
d_gene: NA; abundance: NA; j_gene: TRBJ1-2; v_gene: TRBV14; CDR3nt: TGTGCCAGCAGCCAAGATATGTCGGGGGAGTTCATGAACTATGGCTACACCTTC; CDR3aa: CASSQDMSGEFMNYGYTF